The present T cell receptor beta chain was sequenced within a study of T cell repertoires in cytomegalovirus infection. Study-level background: Both CMV infection and a matching HLA type were indicated by public TCR beta signatures. Study outcomes and limitations: In two of eight donors, the top clonotype was HLA-C-restricted CMV-specific. The cumulative frequency of public TCR beta families distinguished individuals who carried CMV together with the relevant HLA.

Comment on this clonotype: Its cognate antigen is unknown.

CDR3 length: 15 residues. Germline assignment: CDR1 MNHGY and CDR2 SAAAGT. The junction had 6 bases not matched to a gene; V was cut back by 6 bases and J by 1 base. TCRdb analysed the reads with MiXCR anew, one entry per CDR3 protein. Of 150,000 to 200,000 distinct CDR3 sequences listed, 28% are singletons. The receptor's source is a human donor in good health (CMV status not recorded). Some clones in this sample may be carry-over from other donors' samples. The chain is built from TRBV6-8 and TRBJ2-3, with 8 bases identical to TRBD2. Sequenced: PBMCs. The CDR3 sequence is CASSSRRGGTDTQYF. In DNA, the CDR3 is TGTGCCAGCAGCTCCCGGCGGGGGGGCACAGATACGCAGTATTTT.